Listed below are T cell receptor beta chains from one sample, sequenced in a study of blood T cell repertoires in COVID-19. TCRdb's table, derived via immunoSEQ multiplex PCR, lists solely in-frame clones and lacks some. The sample lists 250,000 to 400,000 clones, 88% seen once, with about 1.5% in the top ten. Sequencing input: peripheral blood. These TCRs come from a woman younger than 45 with COVID-19, enrolled during active disease. The conserved cysteine and the conserved F or W are not part of the CDR3 here. Each record gives: CDR3 length, J gene, V gene, D gene, CDR3 protein. The D gene is left open where the match is weak.

len: 12
j_gene: TRBJ1-6
v_gene: TRBV9
d_gene: .
CDR3aa: ASSVRQDNSPLH

len: 11
j_gene: TRBJ1-6
v_gene: TRBV19
d_gene: .
CDR3aa: ASRIGEDSPLH

len: 16
j_gene: TRBJ2-2
v_gene: TRBV27
d_gene: .
CDR3aa: ASSFGPSGGSNTGELF

len: 12
j_gene: TRBJ1-1
v_gene: TRBV3-1/TRBV3-2
d_gene: TRBD1
CDR3aa: ASTQGEMNTEAF

len: 11
j_gene: TRBJ2-1
v_gene: TRBV2
d_gene: .
CDR3aa: ASIGAGYNGQF

len: 11
j_gene: TRBJ2-6
v_gene: TRBV3-1/TRBV3-2
d_gene: .
CDR3aa: ASSQAGANVLT

len: 14
j_gene: TRBJ2-1
v_gene: TRBV6-2/TRBV6-3
d_gene: TRBD2
CDR3aa: ASSYGASGGYNEQF

len: 9
j_gene: TRBJ1-2
v_gene: TRBV20-1
d_gene: TRBD1
CDR3aa: SATTGEGYT

len: 13
j_gene: TRBJ2-5
v_gene: TRBV6-1
d_gene: TRBD2
CDR3aa: ASSELAGGQETQY

len: 11
j_gene: TRBJ2-3
v_gene: TRBV4-1
d_gene: .
CDR3aa: ASSQRLLDTQY

len: 12
j_gene: TRBJ1-4
v_gene: TRBV25-1
d_gene: TRBD1
CDR3aa: ASSELGTVEKLF

len: 14
j_gene: TRBJ2-3
v_gene: TRBV4-2
d_gene: TRBD2
CDR3aa: ASSQEGRGGTDTQY

len: 13
j_gene: TRBJ1-1
v_gene: TRBV9
d_gene: .
CDR3aa: ASSVGVGSHTEAF

len: 13
j_gene: TRBJ2-1
v_gene: TRBV7-2
d_gene: .
CDR3aa: ASSLRGRVSNEQF

len: 13
j_gene: TRBJ1-3
v_gene: TRBV19
d_gene: .
CDR3aa: ASSITDSGYDTIY

len: 11
j_gene: TRBJ2-3
v_gene: TRBV6-4
d_gene: .
CDR3aa: ASSSQGGDTQY

len: 12
j_gene: TRBJ2-5
v_gene: TRBV5-4
d_gene: .
CDR3aa: ASSLGVAPETQY

len: 12
j_gene: TRBJ2-3
v_gene: TRBV7-8
d_gene: .
CDR3aa: ASVSVPSTDTQY

len: 10
j_gene: TRBJ1-4
v_gene: TRBV6-5
d_gene: .
CDR3aa: ASRGNNEKLF

len: 13
j_gene: TRBJ2-1
v_gene: TRBV6-5
d_gene: TRBD2
CDR3aa: ASSSHLADANEQF

len: 14
j_gene: TRBJ2-3
v_gene: TRBV7-9
d_gene: .
CDR3aa: ASSSRTSRRVNTQY

len: 12
j_gene: TRBJ1-2
v_gene: TRBV6-2/TRBV6-3
d_gene: .
CDR3aa: ASSLHSGGYGYT

len: 11
j_gene: TRBJ1-5
v_gene: TRBV5-1
d_gene: .
CDR3aa: ASSPAGGQPQH

len: 14
j_gene: TRBJ1-4
v_gene: TRBV5-4
d_gene: TRBD1
CDR3aa: ASSFDRGRQGEKLF

len: 11
j_gene: TRBJ1-6
v_gene: TRBV5-1
d_gene: .
CDR3aa: ASSLDQGSPLH

len: 9
j_gene: TRBJ1-2
v_gene: TRBV6-2/TRBV6-3
d_gene: TRBD1
CDR3aa: ASSYGRDSL

len: 15
j_gene: TRBJ2-2
v_gene: TRBV6-1
d_gene: TRBD2
CDR3aa: ASSERTLAGKSGELF

len: 15
j_gene: TRBJ1-5
v_gene: TRBV5-5
d_gene: TRBD1
CDR3aa: ASSPDRALLSNQPQH

len: 12
j_gene: TRBJ1-5
v_gene: TRBV3-1/TRBV3-2
d_gene: TRBD1
CDR3aa: ASSQGQGGQPQH

len: 14
j_gene: TRBJ2-4
v_gene: TRBV4-1
d_gene: .
CDR3aa: ASSQEGTLAKNIQY

len: 13
j_gene: TRBJ1-5
v_gene: TRBV28
d_gene: .
CDR3aa: ATKGGAARNQPQH

len: 15
j_gene: TRBJ1-4
v_gene: TRBV19
d_gene: .
CDR3aa: ASSIGGRGRTNEKLF

len: 13
j_gene: TRBJ1-1
v_gene: TRBV18
d_gene: .
CDR3aa: ASSPDFGGDTEAF

len: 12
j_gene: TRBJ1-1
v_gene: TRBV6-5
d_gene: TRBD1
CDR3aa: ASSYRQGVTEAF

len: 12
j_gene: TRBJ2-7
v_gene: TRBV13
d_gene: .
CDR3aa: ASSLPGITYEQY

len: 12
j_gene: TRBJ2-3
v_gene: TRBV5-1
d_gene: .
CDR3aa: ASSLARGIDTQY

len: 13
j_gene: TRBJ2-3
v_gene: TRBV9
d_gene: .
CDR3aa: ASSVVDLYTDTQY

len: 13
j_gene: TRBJ2-3
v_gene: TRBV4-1
d_gene: .
CDR3aa: ASSQILAGTDTQY

len: 13
j_gene: TRBJ2-5
v_gene: TRBV5-1
d_gene: TRBD2
CDR3aa: ASRASGGTQETQY

len: 15
j_gene: TRBJ2-5
v_gene: TRBV7-2
d_gene: TRBD2
CDR3aa: ASSLGLALVHQETQY

len: 13
j_gene: TRBJ2-2
v_gene: TRBV4-2
d_gene: .
CDR3aa: ASSQVRSSTGELF

len: 12
j_gene: TRBJ2-2
v_gene: TRBV19
d_gene: .
CDR3aa: ASNLIPWTGELF

len: 15
j_gene: TRBJ1-3
v_gene: TRBV4-1
d_gene: .
CDR3aa: ASSQEPYREAGNTIY

len: 15
j_gene: TRBJ1-6
v_gene: TRBV27
d_gene: .
CDR3aa: ASSAVRFLAQESPLH

len: 13
j_gene: TRBJ1-2
v_gene: TRBV5-1
d_gene: .
CDR3aa: ASSLGGGINYGYT

len: 12
j_gene: TRBJ2-1
v_gene: TRBV13
d_gene: TRBD1
CDR3aa: ASNSGTGINEQF

len: 10
j_gene: TRBJ1-2
v_gene: TRBV29-1
d_gene: .
CDR3aa: SVVGGVYGYT

len: 14
j_gene: TRBJ2-3
v_gene: TRBV21-1
d_gene: .
CDR3aa: ASSKVGTGDSDTQY

len: 11
j_gene: TRBJ1-2
v_gene: TRBV15
d_gene: .
CDR3aa: ATSFEVSYGYT

len: 14
j_gene: TRBJ1-3
v_gene: TRBV4-1
d_gene: .
CDR3aa: ASSQDLGTRGNTIY

len: 12
j_gene: TRBJ2-2
v_gene: TRBV6-5
d_gene: .
CDR3aa: ASSSDRFPGELF

len: 12
j_gene: TRBJ2-3
v_gene: TRBV7-3
d_gene: .
CDR3aa: ASSFTGAQDTQY

len: 13
j_gene: TRBJ1-1
v_gene: TRBV9
d_gene: .
CDR3aa: ASSVYGQQNTEAF

len: 14
j_gene: TRBJ1-4
v_gene: TRBV9
d_gene: .
CDR3aa: ASSVGSRGANEKLF

len: 13
j_gene: TRBJ2-2
v_gene: TRBV4-3
d_gene: TRBD1
CDR3aa: ASSQVDREAGELF

len: 13
j_gene: TRBJ1-6
v_gene: TRBV28
d_gene: TRBD1
CDR3aa: ASSPRQGASSPLH

len: 11
j_gene: TRBJ2-5
v_gene: TRBV19
d_gene: TRBD1
CDR3aa: ASSRDRQETQY

len: 11
j_gene: TRBJ2-7
v_gene: TRBV20-1
d_gene: .
CDR3aa: SASTPISYEQY

len: 15
j_gene: TRBJ2-5
v_gene: TRBV6-1
d_gene: TRBD2
CDR3aa: ASSGPNPGLVRETQY

len: 12
j_gene: TRBJ1-2
v_gene: TRBV7-9
d_gene: .
CDR3aa: ASSHGQNNYGYT